This T cell receptor (beta chain) was captured in a study of patients and donors after allogeneic stem cell transplantation. TCRdb processed the RT-PCR reads anew with MiXCR; each CDR3 protein has one entry. Among tens of thousands of distinct CDR3 sequences, 37% were seen once, and the ten largest hold less than 85%. Trimming cost V 0 bases and J 2 bases; bases outside gene matches: 9. Germline V gene data show CDR1 as LGHDT and CDR2 as YNNKEL (reference sequence). The CDR3 has 18 residues. What was sequenced was blood, either unsorted or a sorted T cell fraction (not recorded which). The chain recombines TRBV3-1 with TRBJ2-3; 9 positions agree with TRBD2. This TCR came from a human donor who was either an allogeneic HSCT recipient or a stem cell or donor lymphocyte infusion donor (not recorded which). It is not recorded whose cells these are; they may come from a transplant donor. The CDR3 DNA follows: TGTGCCAGCAGCCAAGACGAGGATAGCGGGGGATACACAGATACGCAGTATTTT. Encoded protein: CASSQDEDSGGYTDTQYF.